This entry features one TCR beta chain sequence. This clonotype has only one observation. The target of this receptor is not known. Base qualities are missing; no much larger clone stands one base away. A solitary read yields weak support. Peripheral blood CD8+ and CD4+ T cells from healthy donors, Susac syndrome patients and multiple sclerosis patients were profiled using high-throughput TCR beta sequencing. Healthy donors were age- and sex-matched controls. CD8+ TEMRA cells were enriched by FACS, while bulk CD8+ and CD4+ T cells were purified by magnetic negative isolation. Blood was drawn into EDTA tubes, processed within 24 hours, and PBMCs were isolated by density gradient centrifugation. PBMCs destined for TCR sequencing were cryopreserved in liquid nitrogen and later thawed in a 37 °C water bath. Purity of sorted or isolated CD4+, CD8+ and CD8+ TEMRA cells was at least 90%. RNA was extracted with the RNeasy kit and about 0.45 to 1 ug was reverse transcribed using random hexamers. The immunoSEQ multiplex PCR assay, covering 54 Vbeta and 13 Jbeta segments, was used to amplify TCR beta CDR3 regions. PCR amplification bias was corrected by using a synthetic template baseline for primer optimization and computational correction. In the original analysis: Only productive sequences were kept, with reads annotated to V, D and J genes according to IMGT and analyzed in immunoSEQ Analyzer. Clonality was calculated as one minus the Shannon entropy normalized by log2 of the number of productive unique sequences. Public and private clones were assessed among the 100 most prevalent clones of each patient and control. A clone was defined as Susac-specific if it was absent from the healthy and MS cohorts, from roughly 1,000 published viral clones and from other ImmuneACCESS disease sequences. The public sequencing data were trimmed at Q25 with fastp and processed into clonotypes with MiXCR by TCRdb, which kept only in-frame beta chains. Entries are consolidated by CDR3 protein sequence, retaining the most common genes and DNA. It is TCRdb's table, rather than the study itself, that gives the V and J calls and clone size. The sample table lists about 150,000 distinct CDR3 sequences, approximately 94% of them with a count of one. The ten top clones hold 0.07% to 0.1% of the sample.

Including the terminal cysteine and phenylalanine, the CDR3 comprises 13 residues. The retained sequence is limited to the CDR3, 39 bases, with the frame set at the first base. A distance of 6 bases separates the germline ends of V and J, which lose 3 bases and 1 base respectively. The data are from a study of CD8 T cells in Susac syndrome (dated by TCRdb to between 2018 and 2021). With regard to the full study: Whether CD8+ T cell activation and differentiation in Susac syndrome was antigen driven was tested using repertoire sequencing.

The full study reports these points: The number of individuals in the TCR sequencing and HLA analysis was acknowledged as relatively small.

The clonotype comes from a human donor in good health. The sample was CD4+ T cells from PBMCs. The rearranged segments are TRBV12-3 or TRBV12-4 and TRBJ1-1, with the D gene uncertain. The CDR3 has the sequence CASSFAKNTEAFF. The DNA sequence is as follows: TGTGCCAGCAGTTTCGCCAAGAACACTGAAGCTTTCTTT.